Presented here are 5 T cell receptor beta chains from one specimen sequenced in a study of a mutant IDH1 vaccine in newly diagnosed glioma. For these TCRs, the target antigens are not known. Clones were sequenced by immunoSEQ multiplex PCR, and TCRdb holds only the in-frame ones, with some missing. The table has 50,000 or so clones, about 91% seen once; the top ten hold over 2%. Stated time point: week 11, during vaccination. Vaccination used 300 ug of mutant IDH1 20-mer peptide per dose, with topical imiquimod. The sequenced sample was PBMCs, obtained from a glioma patient whose treatment included an IDH1 peptide vaccine. These receptors originate from a man in his fifties or sixties with glioma.

This sequence joins TRBV7-6 and TRBJ1-3; tentatively, D is TRBD1 (6 bases). Germline V gives CDR1 SGHVS, CDR2 FNYEAQ. CDR3 length: 15 amino acids. Trimming took 6 bases from V and 2 from J, leaving 14 bases between them. The CDR3 region is CASSLSSGAGNTIYF. CDR3 in DNA: TGTGCCAGCAGTCTCTCATCAGGGGCTGGAAACACCATATATTTT.

This chain joins TRBV4-1 and TRBJ2-6; 7 positions match TRBD1. V shed 3 bases, J shed 1 base, and the junction held 0 bases outside the gene matches. The CDR3 runs 15 residues. Germline V gene lookup returns CDR1 MGHRA and CDR2 YSYEKL. CDR3 sequence (DNA): TGCGCCAGCAGCCACAGGGGGTCTGGGGCCAACGTCCTGACTTTC. It specifies CASSHRGSGANVLTF.

The chain combines TRBV9 with TRBJ2-7; TRBD1 matches at 11 bases. After removal of 0 bases from V and 7 bases from J, the junction contained 6 bases not matched to a gene. Germline lookup yields CDR1 SGDLS and CDR2 YYNGEE. This CDR3 spans 15 amino acids. This CDR3 is CASSVGDRGGKEQYF. In DNA, the CDR3 is TGTGCCAGCAGCGTAGGGGACAGGGGGGGAAAAGAGCAGTACTTC.

The chain joins TRBV6-1 to TRBJ1-2, with D hard to call. The V gene lost 0 bases and the J gene lost 7 bases, with 15 bases spanning the gap. This CDR3 comprises 15 residues. Germline lookup yields CDR1 MNHNS and CDR2 SASEGT. The CDR3 region is CASSEAHLGMGGYTF. CDR3 DNA: TGTGCCAGCAGTGAAGCGCATCTAGGGATGGGTGGCTACACCTTC.

The chain has TRBV30 and TRBJ2-3; 7 nucleotides line up with TRBD2. The V gene's germline CDR1 is GTSNPN and CDR2 SVGIG (reference sequence). The ends lost 0 bases at V and 3 bases at J; junction bases unmatched: 0. The CDR3 sequence is 13 residues long. CDR3 coding DNA: TGTGCCTGGAGTGTGGGGGGGACAGATACGCAGTATTTT. Amino acids: CAWSVGGTDTQYF.